The text below deals with one T cell receptor (beta chain). Its antigen is unknown. No much larger clone exists at a distance of one base, and base qualities are not known. V and J are trimmed by 1 base and 0 bases, and the gene matches miss 6 bases of the junction. The germline V gene gives CDR1 as SGHTA and CDR2 as FQGNSA. From its cysteine to its phenylalanine, the CDR3 spans 17 amino acids. The DNA shown is the 51-base CDR3, in frame from base 1. The data belong to a study of shared clonotypes between healthy human individuals (dated by TCRdb to the early 2020s). Describing the broader study: A couple of women and a few men aged 18 to 49 years were included in the cohort. For each donor, CD4 naive and CD4 memory were each run on three plates, CD8 naive on two plates, and CD8 memory on one plate. The study deeply sequenced blood TCR repertoires of several healthy adults to estimate repertoire size and the extent of clonotype sharing between individuals. To increase sequencing depth and limit assay-specific biases, TCR repertoire library preparation and sequencing were carried out by different laboratories using diverse techniques. Between about 0.94 and 8.9 billion PBMCs per donor were obtained by leukapheresis.

Using the deep immunoSEQ assay, multiplex PCR amplified TCR CDR3 regions from genomic DNA. Extracted genomic DNA from each cell subset was spread evenly across all wells of several immunoSEQ 96-well plates, with each plate serving as a replicate. For sorted subsets, 200 to 250 ng genomic DNA, equal to about 30,000 T cell genomes, was loaded into each replicate PCR. Purified libraries were quantified with a Qubit 3.0 fluorometer, sized on a Bioanalyzer 2100, and re-quantified with the KAPA Library Quantification kit. A separate single-read 150-cycle Illumina NextSeq 550 flow cell was used to sequence each immunoSEQ 96-well plate. The study's own analysis went as follows. The immunoSEQ output contained only junctional sequences without quality scores, so filtering could not match that applied to full-length reads. Sequences were annotated with PyIR, a Python wrapper for IgBLAST v1.9, using IMGT germline references to assign V/J genes and CDR3. Reads were removed for weak V/J assignments (E-value above 1e-6), missing CDR3, stop codons, out-of-frame junctions, or ambiguous translated residues. V3J clonotypes were defined by identical inferred V gene, J gene, and CDR3 amino acid sequence. To compute the percentage overlap between repertoires, the number of shared unique clonotypes was divided by the size of the smaller repertoire. Three approaches were used to assess repertoire richness: RTK rarefaction, the Chao1 estimator, and Recon v2.1 estimates of unobserved clonotypes. Generation probabilities were computed with OLGA for all TCRbeta clonotypes obtained by the gDNA method from a few donors. Not all clones reach the TCRdb copy of this immuneACCESS table, which keeps in-frame sequences only. Checked studies attribute under half of the gap to unresolved V genes and leave the rest unexplained. V, J and clone size are taken as reported in that table, and D and trimming were inferred from the DNA itself. A total of millions of clones appear in this sample, about 94% of them only once. The ten largest account for about 1.1% of the sample.

CD8 naive samples were CD45RO-negative cells positively selected for CCR7, giving a CD45RA+CCR7+ population that excluded TemRA cells. The donors were healthy, HIV-negative adults with no recently reported acute infections or vaccinations. Every donor was a Caucasian adult residing in Nashville, Tennessee, USA. Blood was collected by leukapheresis, and PBMCs were isolated by Ficoll-Histopaque density gradient centrifugation and then cryopreserved in liquid nitrogen vapor phase. Analytical flow cytometry was used to check the purity and quantity of every magnetically sorted T cell population. Each sorted fraction had its genomic DNA isolated and then quantified by UV absorbance on a Nanodrop 2000c. The research as a whole found: Across a handful of donors, approximately 4.9% of naive CD4, roughly 3.8% of naive CD8, 2.3% of memory CD4, and 0.3% to 0.45% of memory CD8 clonotypes were shared. Pairwise subsampling indicated that sequencing depth was expected to affect the degree of clonotype sharing among donors. Because the study included a small number of donors, the genetic and exposure-history diversity represented was limited. Sampling was limited to blood, and TCR repertoires in tissue likely differ from TCR repertoires in blood. Incomplete sequencing was indicated by rarefaction of sorted-subset datasets, despite the large sequencing depth. Compared with non-shared clonotypes, clonotypes shared by all four sorted-subset donors had higher generation probabilities. Larger estimated clonotype richness was generally found for naive subsets than for memory subsets.

The V gene is TRBV7-2 and the J gene is TRBJ1-3; 7 central bases correspond to TRBD1. Sequencing used naive CD8+ T cells sorted from blood. The intended sense of this specimen's cell subset or site label: CD45RA+CCR7+. This sequence was found in a young man in good health. The CDR3 corresponds to CASSLGIGGVSGNTIYF. The sequenced DNA is TGTGCCAGCAGCTTAGGAATAGGGGGCGTCTCTGGAAACACCATATATTTT.